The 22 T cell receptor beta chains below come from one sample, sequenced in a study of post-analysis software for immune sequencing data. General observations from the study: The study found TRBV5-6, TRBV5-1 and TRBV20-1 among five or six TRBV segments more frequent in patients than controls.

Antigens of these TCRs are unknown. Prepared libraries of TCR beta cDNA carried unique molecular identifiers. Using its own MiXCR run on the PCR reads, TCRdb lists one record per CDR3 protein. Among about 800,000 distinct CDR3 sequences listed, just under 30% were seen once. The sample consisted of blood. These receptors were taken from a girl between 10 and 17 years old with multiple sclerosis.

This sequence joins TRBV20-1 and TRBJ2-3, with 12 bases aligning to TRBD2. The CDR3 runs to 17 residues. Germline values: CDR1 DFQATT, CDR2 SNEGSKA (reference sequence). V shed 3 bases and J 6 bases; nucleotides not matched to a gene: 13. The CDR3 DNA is TGCAGTGCTAGTAAGGGCGGACTAGCGGGAAATGTTGATACGCAGTATTTT. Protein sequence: CSASKGGLAGNVDTQYF.

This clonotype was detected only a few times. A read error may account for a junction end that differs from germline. As DNA, the CDR3 is TGTACCAGCAGTGAGGGGGGGGACATCCCCCAGTATTTT. Its translation is CTSSEGGDIPQYF. The chain has TRBV25-1 and TRBJ2-3, with a possible D match to TRBD2 (7 bases). Germline V lookup: CDR1 MGHDK, CDR2 SYGVNS. This CDR3 has 13 residues. Full variable domain (remainder filled in from reference TRBV25-1 and TRBJ2-3): EADIYQTPRYLVIGTGKKITLECSQTMGHDKMYWYQQDPGMELHLIHYSYGVNSTEKGDLSSESTVSRIRTEHFPLTLESARPSHTSQYLCTSSEGGDIPQYFGPGTRLTVL.

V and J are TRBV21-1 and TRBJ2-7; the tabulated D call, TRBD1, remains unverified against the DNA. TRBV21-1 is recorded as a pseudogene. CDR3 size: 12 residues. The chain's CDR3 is CASSKKGREEYF. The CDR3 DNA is TGTGCCAGCAGCAAAAAGGGGCGAGAGGAGTACTTC.

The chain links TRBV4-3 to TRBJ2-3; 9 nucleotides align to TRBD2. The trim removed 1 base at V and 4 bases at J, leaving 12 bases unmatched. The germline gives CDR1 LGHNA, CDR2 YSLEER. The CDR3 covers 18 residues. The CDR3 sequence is CASSQATSGSWRADTQYF. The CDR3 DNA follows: TGCGCCAGCAGCCAAGCTACTAGCGGGTCCTGGCGGGCAGATACGCAGTATTTT.

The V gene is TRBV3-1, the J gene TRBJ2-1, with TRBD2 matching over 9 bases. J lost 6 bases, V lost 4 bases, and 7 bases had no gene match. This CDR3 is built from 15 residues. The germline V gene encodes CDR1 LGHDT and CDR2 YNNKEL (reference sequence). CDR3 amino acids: CASSLTAGGANEQFF. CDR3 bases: TGTGCCAGCAGCCTAACGGCGGGGGGGGCCAATGAGCAGTTCTTC.

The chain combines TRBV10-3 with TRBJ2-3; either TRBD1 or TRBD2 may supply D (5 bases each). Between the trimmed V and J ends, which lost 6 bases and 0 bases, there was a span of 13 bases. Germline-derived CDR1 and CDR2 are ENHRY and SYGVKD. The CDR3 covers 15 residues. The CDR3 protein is CAIRDGTSSTDTQYF. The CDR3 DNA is TGTGCCATCAGGGACGGGACGTCTAGCACAGATACGCAGTATTTT.

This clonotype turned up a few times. This CDR3 is CSARDPGGPYTDTQYF. The CDR3 DNA sequence: TGCAGTGCTAGAGATCCCGGGGGGCCTTACACAGATACGCAGTATTTT. This chain connects TRBV20-1 to TRBJ2-3, with a weak D call TRBD2 (7 bases). The CDR3 has 16 amino acids. CDR1 and CDR2 from the germline V gene are DFQATT and SNEGSKA (reference sequence). Trimming left V 0 bases short and J 2 bases short, with 15 bases between.

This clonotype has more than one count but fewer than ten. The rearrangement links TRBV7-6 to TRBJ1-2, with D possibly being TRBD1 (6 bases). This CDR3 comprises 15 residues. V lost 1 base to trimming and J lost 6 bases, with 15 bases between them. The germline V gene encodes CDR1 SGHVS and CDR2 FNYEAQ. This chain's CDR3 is CASSLGPRGRDGYTF. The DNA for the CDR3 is TGTGCCAGCAGCTTAGGACCAAGGGGGAGGGATGGCTACACCTTC.

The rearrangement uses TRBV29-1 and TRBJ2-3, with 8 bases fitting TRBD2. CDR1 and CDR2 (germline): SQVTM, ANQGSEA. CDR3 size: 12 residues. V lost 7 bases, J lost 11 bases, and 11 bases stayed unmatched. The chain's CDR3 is CSESSGGKMQYF. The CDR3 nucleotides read TGCAGCGAGTCCAGCGGGGGAAAAATGCAGTATTTT.

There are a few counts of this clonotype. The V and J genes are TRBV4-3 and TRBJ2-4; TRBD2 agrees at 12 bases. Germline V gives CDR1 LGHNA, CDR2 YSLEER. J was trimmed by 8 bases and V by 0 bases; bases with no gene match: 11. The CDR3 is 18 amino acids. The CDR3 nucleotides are TGCGCCAGCAGCCAAGATTTGCCCCTAACTAGCGGGAGGCACATTCAGTACTTC. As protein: CASSQDLPLTSGRHIQYF.

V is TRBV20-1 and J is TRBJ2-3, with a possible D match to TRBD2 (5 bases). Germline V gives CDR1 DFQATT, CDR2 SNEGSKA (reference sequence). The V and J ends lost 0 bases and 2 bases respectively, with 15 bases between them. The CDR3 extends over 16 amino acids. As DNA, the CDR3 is TGCAGTGCTAGAGATATGTTGGGAGCCTACACAGATACGCAGTATTTT. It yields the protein CSARDMLGAYTDTQYF.

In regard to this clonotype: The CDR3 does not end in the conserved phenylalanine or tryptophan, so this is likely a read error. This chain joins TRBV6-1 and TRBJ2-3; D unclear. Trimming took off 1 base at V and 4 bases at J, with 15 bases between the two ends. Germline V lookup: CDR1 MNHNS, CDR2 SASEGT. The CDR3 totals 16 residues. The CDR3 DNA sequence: TGTGCCAGCAGTGAAGAGCTAAGCCCCGCGGCAGATACGCAGTATTCT. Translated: CASSEELSPAADTQYS.

In DNA form, the CDR3 reads TGTGCCAGCAGCCATCTTATGGGGGCTAACTATGGCTACACCTTC. Translated: CASSHLMGANYGYTF. The chain has TRBV3-1 and TRBJ1-2; a possible D gene is TRBD1 (5 bases). CDR1 LGHDT and CDR2 YNNKEL come from the germline V gene (reference sequence). This CDR3 spans 15 amino acids. The V and J ends lost 3 bases and 0 bases respectively, with 11 bases between them.

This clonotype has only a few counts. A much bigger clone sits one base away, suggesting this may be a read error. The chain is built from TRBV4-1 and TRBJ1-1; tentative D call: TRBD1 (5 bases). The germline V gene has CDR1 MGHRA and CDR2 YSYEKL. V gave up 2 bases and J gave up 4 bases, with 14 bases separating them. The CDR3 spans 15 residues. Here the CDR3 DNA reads TGCGCCAGCAGCCAATCGCTGCAGGGCGTCACTGAAGCTTTCTTT. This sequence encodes CASSQSLQGVTEAFF.

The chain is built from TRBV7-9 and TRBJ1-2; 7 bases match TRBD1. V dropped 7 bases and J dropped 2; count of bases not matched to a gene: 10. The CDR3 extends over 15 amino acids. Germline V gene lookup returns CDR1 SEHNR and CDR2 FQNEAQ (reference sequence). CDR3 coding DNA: TGTGCCAGCACGCAAGCAGACAGGGCAAACTATGGCTACACCTTC. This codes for CASTQADRANYGYTF.

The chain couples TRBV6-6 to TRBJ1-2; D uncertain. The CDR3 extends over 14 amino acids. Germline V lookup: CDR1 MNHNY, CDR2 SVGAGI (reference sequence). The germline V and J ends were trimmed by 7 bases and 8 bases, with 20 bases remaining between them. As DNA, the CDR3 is TGTGCCAGCAACTCCCCCTCAGGCCCGTGGGGCTACACCTTC. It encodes CASNSPSGPWGYTF.

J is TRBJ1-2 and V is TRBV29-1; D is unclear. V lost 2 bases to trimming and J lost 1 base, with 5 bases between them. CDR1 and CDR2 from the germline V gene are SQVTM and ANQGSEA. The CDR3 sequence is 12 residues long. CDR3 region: CSVERINYGYTF. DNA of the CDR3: TGCAGCGTTGAAAGGATTAACTATGGCTACACCTTC.

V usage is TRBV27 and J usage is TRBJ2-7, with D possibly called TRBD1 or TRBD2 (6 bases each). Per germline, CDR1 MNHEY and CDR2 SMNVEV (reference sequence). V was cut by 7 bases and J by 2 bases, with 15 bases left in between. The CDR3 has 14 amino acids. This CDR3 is CASIPHGGTYEQYF. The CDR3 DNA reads TGTGCCAGCATCCCCCACGGGGGCACCTACGAGCAGTACTTC.

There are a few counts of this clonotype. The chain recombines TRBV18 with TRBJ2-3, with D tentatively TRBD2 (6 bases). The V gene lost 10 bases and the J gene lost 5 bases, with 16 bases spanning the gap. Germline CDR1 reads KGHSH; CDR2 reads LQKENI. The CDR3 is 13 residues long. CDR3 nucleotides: TGTGCCACCACTGGCGGGGTAGGAGATACGCAGTATTTT. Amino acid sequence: CATTGGVGDTQYF.

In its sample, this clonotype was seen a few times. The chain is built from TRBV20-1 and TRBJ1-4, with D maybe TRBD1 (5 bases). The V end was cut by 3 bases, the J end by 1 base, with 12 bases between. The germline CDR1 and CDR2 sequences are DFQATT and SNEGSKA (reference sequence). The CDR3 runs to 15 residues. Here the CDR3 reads CSASSGFGTNEKLFF. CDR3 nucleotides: TGCAGTGCTAGTTCAGGGTTCGGAACTAATGAAAAACTGTTTTTT.

CDR3 amino acids: CASSPHGQGSGTQYF. In DNA form, the CDR3 reads TGTGCCAGCAGCCCACACGGACAGGGGAGCGGTACGCAGTATTTT. The genes are TRBV7-2 and TRBJ2-3; 9 bases map to TRBD1. The CDR3 extends over 15 amino acids. V trimming: 5 bases; J trimming: 8 bases; junction bases outside the gene matches: 11. CDR1 and CDR2 (germline): SGHTA, FQGNSA.

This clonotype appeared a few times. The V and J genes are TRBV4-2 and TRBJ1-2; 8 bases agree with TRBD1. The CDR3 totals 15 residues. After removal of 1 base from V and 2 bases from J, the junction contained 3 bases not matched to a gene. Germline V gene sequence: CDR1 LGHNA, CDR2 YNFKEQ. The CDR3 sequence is CASSQARGLNYGYTF. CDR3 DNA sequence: TGTGCCAGCAGCCAAGCCAGGGGGCTAAACTATGGCTACACCTTC.